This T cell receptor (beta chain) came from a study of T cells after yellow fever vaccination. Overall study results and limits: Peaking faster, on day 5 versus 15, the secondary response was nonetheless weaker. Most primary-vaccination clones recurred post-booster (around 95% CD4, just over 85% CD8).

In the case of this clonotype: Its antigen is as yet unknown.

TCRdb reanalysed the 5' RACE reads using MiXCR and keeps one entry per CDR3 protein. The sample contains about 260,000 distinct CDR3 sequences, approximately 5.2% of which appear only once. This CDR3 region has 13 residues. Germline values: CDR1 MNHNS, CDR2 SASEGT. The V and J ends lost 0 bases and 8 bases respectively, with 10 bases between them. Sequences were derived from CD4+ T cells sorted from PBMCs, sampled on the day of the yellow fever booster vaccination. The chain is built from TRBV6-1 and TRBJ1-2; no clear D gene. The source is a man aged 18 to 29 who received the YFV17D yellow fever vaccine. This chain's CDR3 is CASSEAPVRGYTF. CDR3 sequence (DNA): TGTGCCAGCAGTGAAGCGCCAGTCCGGGGCTACACCTTC.